The 10 T cell receptor beta chains listed next were all sequenced from one sample in a study of CD8+ T cells in alopecia areata. Extraction and reverse transcription of RNA yielded cDNA as the sequencing template. Here immunoSEQ multiplex PCR was the method, and the copy in TCRdb shows in-frame clones only, minus some. The data show 200,000 or so clones, approximately 47% seen once. Indicated treatment: oral pan-JAK inhibitor, 5-10 mg twice daily. Sample: CD4+ T cells sorted from blood, taken at approximately week 36, from a patient treated with tofacitinib. The receptor source for this set is a human donor with alopecia areata.

V usage is TRBV2 and J usage is TRBJ1-1; D uncertain. CDR1 and CDR2 (germline): SNHLY, FYNNEI. V was shortened by 8 bases and J by 11 bases, with 18 bases between the two germline ends. This CDR3 region has 12 residues. CDR3 sequence reads: CASSRVTEAAFF. As DNA, the CDR3 is TGTGCCAGCTCCCGGGTAACCGAGGCGGCTTTCTTT.

In this sample, this clone turned up a few times. The chain combines TRBV6-5 with TRBJ2-3, with D hard to call. The germline V gene has CDR1 MNHEY and CDR2 SVGAGI. Trimming cost V 5 bases and J 1 base, with 10 bases left between them. The CDR3 sequence is 14 residues long. The CDR3 nucleotides are TGTGCCAGCAGTGTGTATGTGGGCACAGATACGCAGTATTTT. Translating it yields CASSVYVGTDTQYF.

The chain links TRBV29-1 to TRBJ2-5, with 7 nucleotides matching TRBD2. Trimming removed 6 bases from V and 1 base from J; junction bases left unmatched: 5. The CDR3 has 13 amino acids. Germline-derived CDR1 and CDR2 are SQVTM and ANQGSEA. CDR3 sequence (DNA): TGCAGCGTCGTCGGGGGGACCCAAGAGACCCAGTACTTC. This codes for CSVVGGTQETQYF.

V gene TRBV4-2 combines with J gene TRBJ1-2, with D hard to call. Trimming cost V 4 bases and J 5 bases, with 23 bases left between them. The CDR3 has 17 residues. Germline V lookup: CDR1 LGHNA, CDR2 YNFKEQ. The CDR3 nucleotides are TGTGCCAGCAGCCCCCGACGGACTCTCGTTCCGGGGTATGGCTACACCTTC. Residues: CASSPRRTLVPGYGYTF.

The chain has TRBV6-5 and TRBJ2-1, with D perhaps matching TRBD2 (5 bases). Germline V gene data show CDR1 as MNHEY and CDR2 as SVGAGI. The V end lost 0 bases, the J end lost 5 bases, and 8 bases lay between the germline ends. The CDR3 sequence is 14 residues long. CDR3 region: CASSYSPADNEQFF. The CDR3, as DNA: TGTGCCAGCAGTTACTCTCCAGCGGACAATGAGCAGTTCTTC.

V usage is TRBV7-9 and J usage is TRBJ1-2; 7 bases are a match to TRBD1. This CDR3 is 14 amino acids long. The germline CDR1 and CDR2 sequences are SEHNR and FQNEAQ (reference sequence). After removal of 7 bases from V and 6 bases from J, the junction contained 11 bases not matched to a gene. CDR3 loop: CASNYPGQADGYTF. CDR3 DNA sequence: TGTGCCAGCAACTACCCCGGACAGGCTGATGGCTACACCTTC. Drawing the rest from reference TRBV7-9 and TRBJ1-2, the complete variable domain is DTGVSQNPRHKITKRGQNVTFRCDPISEHNRLYWYRQTLGQGPEFLTYFQNEAQLEKSRLLSDRFSAERPKGSFSTLEIQRTEQGDSAMYLCASNYPGQADGYTFGSGTRLTVV.

This clone was recorded a few times. The rearrangement links TRBV19 to TRBJ1-1, with D possibly TRBD1 on 6 matching bases. The germline CDR1 and CDR2 sequences are LNHDA and SQIVND (reference sequence). With 3 bases removed from V and 6 bases from J, the gap between germline ends came to 14 bases. The CDR3 has 14 residues. The CDR3 bases are TGTGCCAGTAGTATCCAGGGGATATCCGCTGAAGCTTTCTTT. This codes for CASSIQGISAEAFF.

The sample holds a few counts of this clone. The chain carries TRBV2 and TRBJ2-7; D perhaps matches TRBD1 (5 bases). CDR1 and CDR2 (germline): SNHLY, FYNNEI. The CDR3 runs 12 residues. The V gene lost 6 bases and the J gene lost 4 bases, with 10 bases spanning the gap. The CDR3 loop reads CASSPQEYEQYF. CDR3 sequence (DNA): TGTGCCAGCAGCCCACAGGAATACGAGCAGTACTTC.

The chain recombines TRBV4-2 with TRBJ2-2; tentative D call: TRBD2 (5 bases). Trimming removed 0 bases from V and 7 bases from J, with 9 bases in between. The CDR3 has 14 residues. Germline CDR1 reads LGHNA; CDR2 reads YNFKEQ. CDR3 bases: TGTGCCAGCAGCCAAGATCTCCGGGACGGGGAGCTGTTTTTT. It is translated as CASSQDLRDGELFF.

This sequence joins TRBV4-2 and TRBJ1-2, with D tentatively TRBD1 (5 bases). V was clipped by 0 bases and J by 8 bases, with 13 bases between them. This CDR3 comprises 14 residues. The germline gives CDR1 LGHNA, CDR2 YNFKEQ. The CDR3 DNA is TGTGCCAGCAGCCAAGATGGCCAGGGCAGCGGCTACACCTTC. Protein product: CASSQDGQGSGYTF.